This T cell receptor (beta chain) was identified during a study of cytomegalovirus exposure and HLA in healthy donors. Overall study: Genotyping showed roughly 86% of hundreds of donors falling in the Caucasian-associated ancestry cluster.

The study's findings and limits: Analyzed later, most CMV-associated TCR beta chains appeared HLA-restricted. Most TCR sequences were rare, but some public TCRs occurred in many donors.

V was shortened by 4 bases and J by 8 bases, with 12 bases between the two germline ends. Germline CDR1 and CDR2: SGHKS and YYEKEE (reference sequence). This CDR3 has 12 amino acids. As concerns this clone: Its target is unknown.

In the PCR, 60 Vbeta and 13 Jbeta primers were used. The repertoire was sequenced with immunoSEQ multiplex PCR; TCRdb's copy has only in-frame clones and lacks some. The sample yields around 140,000 clones, more than 70% seen once. The TCR sequence derives from a male donor in good health and CMV-seronegative. The specimen was PBMCs. The V call is TRBV5-5, the J call TRBJ1-2; TRBD1 might be the D (5 bases). CDR3 DNA: TGTGCCAGCAGCAGGGGAATGTGGGGCTACACCTTC. It specifies CASSRGMWGYTF.